This TCR beta chain came from a study of shared T cell receptors in the human thymus. Using immunoSEQ multiplex PCR, the repertoire was profiled, and TCRdb retains in-frame clones only, with some absent. The sample yields almost 550,000 clones, around 78% seen once. The same sample was also studied in work on human thymus T cells. That study reports: Thymic and blood repertoires appeared to display a bias in their usage of V and J genes. Highly overlapping thymic repertoires in unrelated individuals were reported by related research.

The receptor was derived from a boy under three years old with a congenital heart defect. The sample taken for sequencing was thymocytes.

CDR3 DNA sequence: TGTGCCTGGAGTGCCTCAGGGGGCGCGTACACTGAAGCTTTCTTT. It encodes CAWSASGGAYTEAFF. This chain uses TRBV30 with TRBJ1-1; 8 bases are shared with TRBD1. V lost 1 base, J lost 3 bases, and 7 bases stayed unmatched. This CDR3 comprises 15 residues. In germline, CDR1 is GTSNPN, CDR2 SVGIG (reference sequence).